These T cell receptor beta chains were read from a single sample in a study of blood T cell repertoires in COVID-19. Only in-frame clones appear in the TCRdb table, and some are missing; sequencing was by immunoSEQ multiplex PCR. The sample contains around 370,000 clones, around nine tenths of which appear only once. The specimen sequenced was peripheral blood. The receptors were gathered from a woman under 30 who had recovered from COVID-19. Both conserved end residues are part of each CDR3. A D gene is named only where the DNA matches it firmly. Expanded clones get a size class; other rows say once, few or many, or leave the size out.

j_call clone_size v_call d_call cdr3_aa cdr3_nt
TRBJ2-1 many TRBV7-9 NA CASSHRDIKFF TGTGCCAGCAGCCACCGGGACATCAAGTTCTTC
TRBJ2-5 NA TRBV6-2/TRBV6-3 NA CASSYPPRLEGGPIETQYF TGTGCCAGCAGTTACCCCCCTAGACTGGAGGGCGGCCCTATAGAGACCCAGTACTTC
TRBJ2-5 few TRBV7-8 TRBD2 CASSFSLAGVKGDQYF TGTGCCAGCAGCTTCTCCCTAGCGGGAGTAAAAGGGGACCAGTACTTC
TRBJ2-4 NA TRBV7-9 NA CASSRWDSLAKNIQYF TGTGCCAGCAGCCGATGGGACTCCTTAGCCAAAAACATTCAGTACTTC
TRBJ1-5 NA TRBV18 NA CASSPSGGVTQPQHF TGTGCCAGCTCACCCTCGGGGGGCGTCACCCAGCCCCAGCATTTT
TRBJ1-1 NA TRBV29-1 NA CSVAPLTNTEAFF TGCAGCGTTGCCCCCCTAACGAACACTGAAGCTTTCTTT
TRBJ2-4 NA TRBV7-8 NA CASSLVGRGKKNIQYF TGTGCCAGCAGCTTAGTGGGCAGGGGCAAGAAAAACATTCAGTACTTC
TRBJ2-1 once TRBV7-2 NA CASSSGLTNNEQFF TGTGCCAGCAGCTCGGGACTCACGAACAATGAGCAGTTCTTC
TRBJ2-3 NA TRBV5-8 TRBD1 CASSLGQGVTDTQYF TGTGCCAGCAGCTTGGGACAGGGAGTTACAGATACGCAGTATTTT
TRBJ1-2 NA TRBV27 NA CASSKGSRPYGYTF TGTGCCAGCAGTAAAGGGAGCCGGCCTTATGGCTACACCTTC
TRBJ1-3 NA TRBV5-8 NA CASSLMTKRSGNTIYF TGTGCCAGCAGCTTGATGACTAAGCGCTCTGGAAACACCATATATTTT
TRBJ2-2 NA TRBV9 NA CASSVDGINTGELFF TGTGCCAGCAGCGTAGACGGGATTAACACCGGGGAGCTGTTTTTT
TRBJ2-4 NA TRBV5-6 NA CASSLSPAGKNIQYF TGTGCCAGCAGCTTGAGTCCTGCGGGGAAAAACATTCAGTACTTC
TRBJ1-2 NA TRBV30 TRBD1 CACSRDRGRGSYGYTF TGTGCCTGTTCCCGGGACAGGGGGCGCGGTAGCTATGGCTACACCTTC
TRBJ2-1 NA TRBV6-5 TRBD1 CASSYGTGGLEQFF TGTGCCAGCAGTTACGGGACAGGGGGGTTGGAGCAGTTCTTC
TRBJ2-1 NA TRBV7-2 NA CASSFRGGTYNEQFF TGTGCCAGCAGCTTTCGGGGCGGGACCTACAATGAGCAGTTCTTC
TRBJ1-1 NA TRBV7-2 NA CASSRGLNTEAFF TGTGCCAGCAGCAGGGGGTTGAACACTGAAGCTTTCTTT
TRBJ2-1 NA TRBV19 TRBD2 CASSTMTSGSSYNEQFF TGTGCCAGTAGTACTATGACTAGCGGGAGCTCCTACAATGAGCAGTTCTTC
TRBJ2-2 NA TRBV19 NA CASSIVRGNTGELFF TGTGCCAGTAGTATAGTCAGGGGGAACACCGGGGAGCTGTTTTTT
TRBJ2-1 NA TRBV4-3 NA CASSQEGAANEQFF TGCGCCAGCAGCCAAGAAGGGGCCGCTAATGAGCAGTTCTTC
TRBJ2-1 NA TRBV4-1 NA CASSQDSSYNEQFF TGCGCCAGCAGCCAAGACTCCTCCTACAATGAGCAGTTCTTC
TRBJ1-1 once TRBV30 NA CAWSPQGRTTEAFF TGTGCCTGGAGTCCCCAGGGCCGAACGACTGAAGCTTTCTTT
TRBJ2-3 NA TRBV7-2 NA CASYDRGVSDTQYF TGTGCCAGCTACGATAGGGGCGTGTCAGATACGCAGTATTTT
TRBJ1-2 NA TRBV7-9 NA CASSLEGGTDYGYTF TGTGCCAGCAGCCTGGAAGGGGGAACCGATTATGGCTACACCTTC
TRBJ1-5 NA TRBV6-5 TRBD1 CASSLQGSVQPQHF TGTGCCAGCAGTTTACAGGGGTCCGTGCAGCCCCAGCATTTT
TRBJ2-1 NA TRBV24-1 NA CATSDFRGGSSYNEQFF TGTGCCACCAGTGATTTCAGGGGCGGAAGCTCCTACAATGAGCAGTTCTTC
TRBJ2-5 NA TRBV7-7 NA CASSLSETGQETQYF TGTGCCAGCAGCTTATCTGAGACGGGACAAGAGACCCAGTACTTC
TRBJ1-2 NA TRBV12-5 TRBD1 CASGPGQSDGYTF TGTGCTAGTGGCCCGGGACAGAGCGATGGCTACACCTTC
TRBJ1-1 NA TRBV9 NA CASSGRKNTEAFF TGTGCCAGCAGCGGGAGAAAGAACACTGAAGCTTTCTTT
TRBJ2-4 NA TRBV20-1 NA CSAQNIQYF TGCAGTGCACAGAACATTCAGTACTTC
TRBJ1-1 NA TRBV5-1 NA CASSEERVWKATEAFF TGCGCCAGCAGCGAAGAACGGGTTTGGAAGGCCACTGAAGCTTTCTTT
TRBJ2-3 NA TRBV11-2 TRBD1 CASSKDRAGDTQYF TGTGCCAGCAGCAAAGACAGGGCCGGAGATACGCAGTATTTT
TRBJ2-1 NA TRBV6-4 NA CASSRERGINEQFF TGTGCCAGCAGTCGGGAGAGGGGTATCAATGAGCAGTTCTTC
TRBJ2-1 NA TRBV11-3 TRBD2 CASSWGLADYNEQFF TGTGCCAGCAGCTGGGGACTAGCGGATTACAATGAGCAGTTCTTC
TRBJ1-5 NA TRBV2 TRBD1 CASRPDRVSNQPQHF TGTGCCAGCAGACCCGACAGGGTCAGCAATCAGCCCCAGCATTTT
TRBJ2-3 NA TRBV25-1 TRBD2 CASAPLAGGTDTQYF TGTGCCAGCGCACCCTTAGCGGGAGGCACAGATACGCAGTATTTT
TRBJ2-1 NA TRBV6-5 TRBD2 CASSYSAGVSYNEQFF TGTGCCAGCAGTTACTCAGCGGGGGTCTCCTACAATGAGCAGTTCTTC
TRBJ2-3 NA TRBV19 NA CASSIRVMGTDTQYF TGTGCCAGTAGTATTCGGGTGATGGGCACAGATACGCAGTATTTT
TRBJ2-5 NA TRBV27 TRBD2 CASSTLTTSRQETQYF TGTGCCAGCAGTACACTAACGACTAGCAGACAAGAGACCCAGTACTTC
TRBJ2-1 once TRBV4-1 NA CASSQERVWGNEQFF TGCGCCAGCAGCCAAGAGCGGGTTTGGGGAAATGAGCAGTTCTTC
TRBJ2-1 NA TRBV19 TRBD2 CASTRIGGLAGLYFYNEQFF TGTGCCAGTACCAGGATTGGCGGACTAGCGGGCCTTTATTTTTACAATGAGCAGTTCTTC